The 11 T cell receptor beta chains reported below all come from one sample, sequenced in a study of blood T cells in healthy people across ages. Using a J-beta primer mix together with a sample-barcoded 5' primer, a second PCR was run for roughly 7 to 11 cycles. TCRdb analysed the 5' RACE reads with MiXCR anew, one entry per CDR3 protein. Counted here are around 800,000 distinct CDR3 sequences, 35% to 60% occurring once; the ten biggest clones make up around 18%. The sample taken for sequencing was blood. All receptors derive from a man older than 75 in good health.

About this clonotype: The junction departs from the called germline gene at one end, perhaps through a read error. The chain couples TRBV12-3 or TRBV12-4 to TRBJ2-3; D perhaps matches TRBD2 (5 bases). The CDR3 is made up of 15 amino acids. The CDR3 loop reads CASSLGRAGTDTQYF. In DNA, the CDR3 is TGCGCCAGCAGCCTTGGACGAGCGGGCACAGATACGCAGTATTTT.

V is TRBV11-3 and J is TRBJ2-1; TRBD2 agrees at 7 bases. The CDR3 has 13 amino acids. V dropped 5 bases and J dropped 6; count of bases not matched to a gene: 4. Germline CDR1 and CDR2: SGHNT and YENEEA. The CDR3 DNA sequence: TGTGCCAGCAGCGTGGCGGGAGCCAATGAGCAGTTCTTC. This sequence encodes CASSVAGANEQFF.

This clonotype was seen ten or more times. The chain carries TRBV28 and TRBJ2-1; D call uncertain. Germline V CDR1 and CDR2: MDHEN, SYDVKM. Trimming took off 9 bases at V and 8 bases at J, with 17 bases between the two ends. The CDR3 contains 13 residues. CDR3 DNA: TGTGCCAGTAACGGTGTGTACACCGATGAGCAGTTCTTC. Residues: CASNGVYTDEQFF.

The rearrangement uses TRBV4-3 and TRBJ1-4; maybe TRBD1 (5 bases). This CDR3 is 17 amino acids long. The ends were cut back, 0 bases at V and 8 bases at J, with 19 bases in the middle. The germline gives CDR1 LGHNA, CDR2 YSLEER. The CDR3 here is CASSQDLSRETKEKLFF. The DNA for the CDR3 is TGCGCCAGCAGCCAAGATCTCTCCAGGGAGACGAAGGAAAAACTGTTTTTT.

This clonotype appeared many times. CDR3 residues: CASSVGTRSEQFF. As DNA, the CDR3 is TGTGCCAGCAGCGTTGGGACACGGAGTGAGCAGTTCTTC. V gene TRBV5-6 combines with J gene TRBJ2-1; possibly TRBD1 for D (6 bases). Germline loops: CDR1 SGHDT, CDR2 YYEEEE. The length of the CDR3 is 13 residues. V gave up 4 bases and J gave up 9 bases, with 14 bases separating them.

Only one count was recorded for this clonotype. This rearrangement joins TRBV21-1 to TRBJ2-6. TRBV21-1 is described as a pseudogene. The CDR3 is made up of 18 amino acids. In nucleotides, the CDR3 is TGTGCCAGCAGCAAAGCGTCAGTTATGGGGTTCGGGGCCAACGTCCTGACTTTC. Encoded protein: CASSKASVMGFGANVLTF.

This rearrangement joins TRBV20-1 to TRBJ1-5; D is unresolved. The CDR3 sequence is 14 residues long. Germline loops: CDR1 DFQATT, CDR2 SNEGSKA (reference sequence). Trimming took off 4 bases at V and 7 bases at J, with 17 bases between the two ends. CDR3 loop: CSATREEVGQPQHF. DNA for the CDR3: TGCAGTGCTACGCGGGAGGAGGTGGGGCAGCCCCAGCATTTT.

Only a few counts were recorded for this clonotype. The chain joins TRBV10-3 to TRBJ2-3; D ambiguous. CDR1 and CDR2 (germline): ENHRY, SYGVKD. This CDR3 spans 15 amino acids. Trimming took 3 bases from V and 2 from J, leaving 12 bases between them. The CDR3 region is CAISESRTATDTQYF. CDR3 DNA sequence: TGTGCCATCAGTGAAAGTCGGACGGCCACAGATACGCAGTATTTT.

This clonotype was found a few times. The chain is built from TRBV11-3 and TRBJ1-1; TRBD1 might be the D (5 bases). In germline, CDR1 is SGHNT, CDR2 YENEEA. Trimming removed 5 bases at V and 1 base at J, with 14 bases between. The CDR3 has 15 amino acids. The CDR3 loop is CASSTPRGRNTEAFF. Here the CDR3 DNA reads TGTGCCAGCAGCACGCCGAGGGGTAGGAACACTGAAGCTTTCTTT.

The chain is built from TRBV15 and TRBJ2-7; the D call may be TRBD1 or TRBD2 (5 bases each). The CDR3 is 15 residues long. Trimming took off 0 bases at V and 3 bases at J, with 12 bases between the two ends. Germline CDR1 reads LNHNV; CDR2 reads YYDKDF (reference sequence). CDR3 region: CATSRDPGQLYEQYF. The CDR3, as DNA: TGTGCCACCAGCAGAGATCCGGGGCAACTCTACGAGCAGTACTTC.

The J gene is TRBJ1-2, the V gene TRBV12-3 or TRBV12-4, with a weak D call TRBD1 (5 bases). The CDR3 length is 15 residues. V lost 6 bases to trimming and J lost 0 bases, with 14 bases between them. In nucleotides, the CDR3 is TGTGCCAGCAGACCGAAGGACAATCCTAACTATGGCTACACCTTC. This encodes CASRPKDNPNYGYTF.